This is a list of T cell receptor beta chains from one sample in a study of CD8+CD57+ T cells in acquired aplastic anemia. TCRdb reanalysed the reads using MiXCR and keeps one entry per CDR3 protein. The data contain 400,000 to 500,000 distinct CDR3 sequences, under 80% of them singletons. The sequencing input was sorted CD4+, CD8+, or CD8+CD57+ T cells (not recorded which) from PBMCs. The receptor source for this set is a human donor in good health, serving as a control. Each CDR3 is given with its conserved first and last residue. The D gene is left open where the match is weak. Clone size is stated in some rows and not others, as once, few, many or a class when expanded.

CASSATGGDYYGYTF | TGCGCCAGCAGCGCTACAGGGGGCGACTATTATGGCTACACCTTC | - | TRBV5-1 | TRBD1 | TRBJ1-2
CASSPRQGAVTQPF | TGTGCCAGCAGCCCCCGACAGGGGGCCGTCACTCAGCCCTTT | once | TRBV7-2 | TRBD1 | TRBJ2-3
CASSSPGTVMNTEAFF | TGTGCCAGCAGCTCTCCCGGGACCGTGATGAACACTGAAGCTTTCTTT | once | TRBV7-8 | - | TRBJ1-1
CASSLEINRAYGYTF | TGTGCCAGCAGCTTAGAAATTAACAGGGCCTATGGCTACACCTTC | - | TRBV7-2 | - | TRBJ1-2
CASSAVGSDRTAFF | TGTGCCAGCAGCGCCGTGGGTTCGGACAGGACGGCTTTCTTT | many | TRBV9 | TRBD1 | TRBJ1-1
CASRKRGNHRRNEQFF | TGTGCCAGCAGGAAAAGGGGAAATCATCGGCGCAATGAGCAGTTCTTC | many | TRBV5-8 | - | TRBJ2-1
CASSPRTSGSPLHF | TGTGCCAGCAGTCCGCGGACATCGGGTTCACCCCTCCACTTT | - | TRBV2 | - | TRBJ1-6
CASSASRGVGPPLHF | TGTGCCAGCAGCGCTTCTCGGGGGGTTGGCCCACCCCTCCACTTT | - | TRBV7-2 | - | TRBJ1-6
CASSVGDRGSPLHF | TGTGCCAGCAGCGTAGGGGACAGGGGTTCACCCCTCCACTTT | - | TRBV12-3/TRBV12-4 | TRBD1 | TRBJ1-6
CASSEGGQPNSHHF | TGTGCCAGCAGCGAAGGTGGACAGCCTAATTCACACCATTTT | - | TRBV9 | - | TRBJ2-3
CASSLNPGKSEAFLHF | TGTGCCAGCAGCTTAAACCCGGGAAAATCTGAAGCTTTCCTCCACTTT | - | TRBV7-3 | - | TRBJ1-6
CASRSTRTGQETTF | TGTGCCAGCAGGTCGACCCGGACGGGGCAAGAGACCACGTTC | - | TRBV7-9 | - | TRBJ1-2
CASSPVSNNGELF | TGTGCCAGCAGCCCTGTATCGAACAACGGGGAGCTGTTT | - | TRBV7-2 | - | TRBJ1-2
CASSNPRSGGHETQYF | TGTGCCAGTAGTAACCCACGTTCGGGGGGGCACGAGACCCAGTACTTC | many | TRBV19 | TRBD2 | TRBJ2-5
CATKREGLGYGYTF | TGTGCCACCAAGAGGGAGGGACTGGGCTATGGCTACACCTTC | - | TRBV19 | - | TRBJ1-2
CASGLASGREQYF | TGTGCCAGCGGTCTGGCTAGCGGCAGGGAGCAGTACTTC | - | TRBV11-2 | TRBD2 | TRBJ2-5
CASGKGQRNTGELFF | TGTGCCAGCGGGAAGGGACAGCGGAACACCGGGGAGCTGTTTTTT | few | TRBV2 | TRBD1 | TRBJ2-2
CASTPGGGSGANVFF | TGTGCCAGCACCCCAGGGGGTGGGTCTGGGGCCAACGTCTTTTTT | - | TRBV7-8 | TRBD1 | TRBJ1-4
CASSVMAHYSNQSQHF | TGTGCCAGCAGTGTAATGGCACATTATAGCAATCAGTCCCAGCATTTT | - | TRBV7-8 | - | TRBJ1-5
CASSFRSGRNSNQPQHF | TGTGCCAGCAGTTTTAGGTCGGGACGGAATAGCAATCAGCCCCAGCATTTT | - | TRBV12-5 | - | TRBJ1-5
CASSLPSGGTDAQFF | TGTGCCAGCAGCTTACCATCGGGGGGCACAGATGCGCAGTTCTTC | - | TRBV7-9 | - | TRBJ2-1
CASSQSRGTDTQNVLTF | TGTGCCAGCAGCCAGTCGCGGGGAACAGATACGCAGAACGTCCTGACTTTC | - | TRBV7-3 | - | TRBJ2-6
CASSSGASGRLNEQFF | TGTGCCAGCAGCTCCGGTGCCAGCGGGAGGCTGAATGAGCAGTTCTTC | - | TRBV7-9 | TRBD2 | TRBJ2-1
CASSVERYYVQYF | TGTGCCAGCAGCGTTGAGCGGTACTACGTGCAGTACTTC | - | TRBV7-2 | - | TRBJ2-7
CASSPGSGTHLYEQYF | TGTGCCAGCAGCCCCGGTTCCGGGACACACTTATACGAGCAGTACTTC | many | TRBV7-6 | - | TRBJ2-7
CSAAGRRVAYNEQFF | TGCAGTGCTGCCGGCCGGAGAGTCGCATACAATGAGCAGTTCTTC | - | TRBV20-1 | - | TRBJ2-1
CASTRTETQYTAEAFF | TGTGCCAGCACTAGGACAGAGACCCAGTACACCGCTGAAGCTTTCTTT | - | TRBV2 | - | TRBJ1-1
CASSLARTDTQYLF | TGTGCCAGCAGCCTCGCGCGCACAGACACGCAGTATCTTTTC | - | TRBV7-2 | - | TRBJ2-1
CASSVDGRADSEAFF | TGTGCCAGCAGCGTAGATGGCAGAGCGGACAGTGAAGCTTTCTTT | - | TRBV7-8 | - | TRBJ1-1
CSATTGRREHGYTF | TGCAGTGCAACGACAGGTCGTCGCGAGCATGGCTACACCTTC | - | TRBV20-1 | - | TRBJ1-2
CASSHRDSNQPQHF | TGTGCCAGCAGCCACAGGGACTCTAATCAGCCCCAGCATTTT | many | TRBV3-1 | - | TRBJ1-5
CAISGTALYEQYF | TGTGCCATCAGTGGGACAGCCCTCTACGAGCAGTACTTC | few | TRBV10-3 | - | TRBJ2-7
CASSSGTEYQETQYF | TGTGCCAGTAGCTCCGGGACAGAGTACCAAGAGACCCAGTACTTC | - | TRBV7-3 | TRBD1 | TRBJ2-5